A selection of T cell receptor beta chains follows, all from one sample in a study of CD8 T cells in Susac syndrome. TCRdb ran MiXCR on the immunoSEQ multiplex PCR reads and lists one entry per CDR3 protein. The sample consists of about 180,000 distinct CDR3 sequences, under 97% of them appearing once. The sequencing sample was made of CD4+ T cells from PBMCs. These receptors came from a human donor with multiple sclerosis. Each CDR3 is given without its conserved first and last residue.

>TRBV2
ASNGVGRGSPLH
>TRBV13
ASSLMGFTGYT
>TRBV29-1
SVGLRGDQPQH
>TRBV19
ASTRGGVEETQY
>TRBV9
ASSAIQGYTEAF
>TRBV6-1
ASSRAPLSAGNEQF
>TRBV19
ASIQGRGRGEAF
>TRBV3-1
ASSSSVYEQY
>TRBV9
ASSASFLGELF
>TRBV10-3
AISEAPGIGELF
>TRBV4-3
ASSQAPGGLPYNEQF
>TRBV30
AWSNRGTVYGYT
>TRBV3-1
ASSHVPGQRNTEAF
>TRBV7-2
ASSLRTGNQPQH
>TRBV6-2/TRBV6-3
ASSYSAGTYEQY
>TRBV7-9
ASSLGVPAGETQY
>TRBV18
ASSPGPSGGDEQF
>TRBV30
AWSVYFNNSPLH
>TRBV30
AWSADRRNQPQH
>TRBV7-8
ASSPGGPYNEQF
>TRBV7-9
ASSSPTSGTDTQY
>TRBV7-9
ASTWGDGNYGYT
>TRBV7-9
ASSPSVSSGNTIY
>TRBV3-1
ASSRDTSSSYEQY
>TRBV15
ATSSRGQPQH
>TRBV6-6
ASSGQVNTEAF
>TRBV12-3/TRBV12-4
ASSPAPPYEQY
>TRBV27
TSRSTGGLETQY
>TRBV7-9
ASNGGTQY
>TRBV7-9
ASSFRAGGETQY
>TRBV12-3/TRBV12-4
ASSPDFTSYNEQF
>TRBV12-3/TRBV12-4
ASTLSAGPHSPLH
>TRBV5-6
ASSFRQGKWDSPLH
>TRBV3-1
ASSQGGSGETQY
>TRBV3-1
ASSPGQGQGREQY
>TRBV20-1
SARDRVKNYGYT
>TRBV30
ACTTGTNQPQH
>TRBV20-1
SASHSNYGYT
>TRBV5-1
ASSPDTSSYEQY
>TRBV25-1
ASRPTGTNSPLH
>TRBV20-1
SAPGTRVGDEQF
>TRBV7-2
ASSLDKSTDTQY
>TRBV28
ASSPAGGRDIQY
>TRBV12-3/TRBV12-4
ASSLSNTEAF
>TRBV7-3
ASSSAAPEANVLT
>TRBV29-1
SVSRTSGSTDTQY
>TRBV2
ASSSDYYGYT
>TRBV20-1
SARLLQGGGDTQY
>TRBV7-9
ASSLADTGRAQY
>TRBV30
ALGGNTQY
>TRBV12-3/TRBV12-4
ASSIRTAGNTIY
>TRBV12-3/TRBV12-4
ASSLSGVYEQY